Below are 30 T cell receptor beta chains sequenced from a single sample in a study of identifying expanded T cells in peripheral blood. Only in-frame clones appear in the TCRdb table, and some are missing; sequencing was by immunoSEQ multiplex PCR. In the table there are under 90,000 clones, roughly 90% of which are singletons. Sequenced input: blood. The receptors here all came from a person aged 18 to 70 in good health.

The chain couples TRBV5-1 to TRBJ2-5, with 8 bases aligning to TRBD2. The V segment lost 4 bases and the J segment 3 bases; nucleotides outside the gene matches: 14. CDR1 is SGHRS, CDR2 YFSETQ, per germline. The length of the CDR3 is 17 residues. This CDR3 reads CASSRGGTGGPEETQYF. CDR3 nucleotides: TGCGCCAGCAGCCGCGGGGGGACGGGGGGACCAGAAGAGACCCAGTACTTC.

The chain employs TRBV12-5 and TRBJ2-5; maybe TRBD1 (6 bases). The V end was cut by 3 bases, the J end by 3 bases, with 17 bases between. Germline V gene lookup returns CDR1 LGHNT and CDR2 FRNRAP. This CDR3 region has 16 residues. In DNA, the CDR3 is TGTGCTAGTGGTTTACAGGGATTCCGCCCGAAAGAGACCCAGTACTTC. Translating gives CASGLQGFRPKETQYF. Full variable domain (remainder filled in from reference TRBV12-5 and TRBJ2-5): DARVTQTPRHKVTEMGQEVTMRCQPILGHNTVFWYRQTMMQGLELLAYFRNRAPLDDSGMPKDRFSAEMPDATLATLKIQPSEPRDSAVYFCASGLQGFRPKETQYFGPGTRLLVL.

V is TRBV7-7 and J is TRBJ2-2, with D maybe TRBD1 (6 bases). V was clipped by 10 bases and J by 0 bases, with 9 bases between them. Germline CDR1 SSHAT, CDR2 FNYEAQ (reference sequence). CDR3 length: 13 amino acids. CDR3 residues: CAIQGSNTGELFF. CDR3 coding DNA: TGTGCCATACAGGGTTCGAACACCGGGGAGCTGTTTTTT.

V usage is TRBV5-5 and J usage is TRBJ2-2, with a tentative D call TRBD2 (6 bases). CDR1 is SGHKS, CDR2 YYEKEE, per germline (reference sequence). Trimming removed 4 bases at V and 2 bases at J, with 15 bases between. This CDR3 region has 16 residues. CDR3 in amino acids: CASSPWLASNTGELFF. In DNA form, the CDR3 reads TGTGCCAGCAGCCCCTGGCTAGCGTCCAACACCGGGGAGCTGTTTTTT.

The chain recombines TRBV2 with TRBJ2-1; TRBD2 matches 11 bases. The CDR3 loop spans 15 amino acids. Germline V lookup: CDR1 SNHLY, CDR2 FYNNEI. The ends lost 8 bases at V and 4 bases at J; junction bases unmatched: 7. The CDR3 is CASSWSSGGYNEQFF. The DNA for the CDR3 is TGTGCCAGCTCCTGGTCTAGCGGGGGGTACAATGAGCAGTTCTTC.

The J gene is TRBJ2-5, the V gene TRBV7-2, with 7 bases that match TRBD1. Germline V CDR1 and CDR2: SGHTA, FQGNSA. CDR3 size: 14 residues. The V gene end was trimmed by 5 bases and the J gene end by 5 bases; junction bases not matched to a gene: 8. In DNA, the CDR3 is TGTGCCAGCAGCCCAAGAGGGGGCTCGGAGACCCAGTACTTC. This sequence encodes CASSPRGGSETQYF.

The chain has TRBV7-9 and TRBJ2-7, with no clear D. The CDR3 spans 11 residues. CDR1 and CDR2 from the germline V gene are SEHNR and FQNEAQ (reference sequence). V gave up 3 bases and J gave up 4 bases, with 4 bases separating them. The CDR3 here is CASSFNYEQYF. CDR3 DNA sequence: TGTGCCAGCAGCTTTAATTACGAGCAGTACTTC. Full variable domain (remainder filled in from reference TRBV7-9 and TRBJ2-7): DTGVSQNPRHKITKRGQNVTFRCDPISEHNRLYWYRQTLGQGPEFLTYFQNEAQLEKSRLLSDRFSAERPKGSFSTLEIQRTEQGDSAMYLCASSFNYEQYFGPGTRLTVT.

The rearrangement joins TRBV28 to TRBJ1-5; perhaps TRBD1 as D (6 bases). Trimming stripped 8 bases from V and 3 bases from J, with 20 bases between. The CDR3 totals 16 residues. The V gene's germline CDR1 is MDHEN and CDR2 SYDVKM. The CDR3 reads CASRWQGFPFNQPQHF. The DNA of the CDR3 is TGTGCCAGCCGATGGCAGGGGTTCCCCTTCAATCAGCCCCAGCATTTT.

This clone showed up just a few times. The rearrangement joins TRBV28 to TRBJ2-3; the D is unclear. V lost 2 bases, J lost 1 base, and 7 bases lay in between. This CDR3 is 14 amino acids long. CDR1 MDHEN and CDR2 SYDVKM come from the germline V gene. CDR3 residues: CASSLDGGTDTQYF. The CDR3 DNA follows: TGTGCCAGCAGTTTAGACGGAGGCACAGATACGCAGTATTTT.

This clone was recorded a few times. The chain couples TRBV4-3 to TRBJ2-4; no definite D call. The length of the CDR3 is 14 residues. Germline CDR1 LGHNA, CDR2 YSLEER. V lost 1 base to trimming and J lost 2 bases, with 6 bases between them. The CDR3 spells CASSQVETKNIQYF. The CDR3 DNA reads as TGCGCCAGCAGCCAAGTAGAAACCAAAAACATTCAGTACTTC.

By proportion, this clone is medium-sized. The genes are TRBV7-6 and TRBJ2-7; a weak D match, TRBD2 (5 bases). From germline, CDR1 is SGHVS and CDR2 FNYEAQ. The V and J ends lost 7 bases and 6 bases respectively, with 22 bases between them. This CDR3 region has 15 residues. CDR3 sequence (DNA): TGTGCCAGCACCCCTCAATTCGGGGTGAGCGGCGAGCAGTACTTC. Its translation: CASTPQFGVSGEQYF.

The J gene is TRBJ2-7, the V gene TRBV7-3; D is undetermined. CDR1 SGHTA and CDR2 FQGTGA come from the germline V gene. This CDR3 has 13 residues. Trimming left V 3 bases short and J 5 bases short, with 11 bases between. In DNA, the CDR3 is TGTGCCAGCAGCTTTCGTTATCTGGACGAGCAGTACTTC. Its translation: CASSFRYLDEQYF.

The gene calls are TRBV5-4 and TRBJ2-1, with a possible D match to TRBD2 (5 bases). Germline CDR1 and CDR2: SGHNT and YYREEE (reference sequence). The CDR3 sequence is 13 residues long. V was cut by 5 bases and J by 1 base, with 7 bases left in between. CDR3 in amino acids: CASRRVSYNEQFF. The CDR3 DNA reads as TGTGCCAGCAGGCGGGTATCCTACAATGAGCAGTTCTTC.

The chain combines TRBV10-3 with TRBJ1-5, with D tentatively TRBD1 (5 bases). Germline V lookup: CDR1 ENHRY, CDR2 SYGVKD. This CDR3 contains 13 residues. V dropped 10 bases and J dropped 2 bases, with 12 bases sitting between them. CDR3: CATQGWGNQPQHF. The CDR3 nucleotides read TGTGCCACTCAGGGATGGGGCAATCAGCCCCAGCATTTT.

The chain uses TRBV4-1 and TRBJ1-3; weak D call: TRBD1 (5 bases). Germline assignment: CDR1 MGHRA and CDR2 YSYEKL. The CDR3 has 16 amino acids. Between the trimmed V and J ends, which lost 0 bases and 3 bases, there was a span of 12 bases. The CDR3 protein is CASSQDAGFNGNTIYF. In nucleotides, the CDR3 is TGCGCCAGCAGCCAAGATGCAGGGTTTAATGGAAACACCATATATTTT.

Comments on this clone: One junction end disagrees with the germline gene, perhaps due to a read error. The chain carries TRBV7-7 and TRBJ2-3; TRBD2 matches at 12 bases. This CDR3 is 19 amino acids long. Germline lookup yields CDR1 SSHAT and CDR2 FNYEAQ (reference sequence). In nucleotides, the CDR3 is TGTGCTAGCAGCTTACGGCCGACTAGCGGGGGCACTAGCACAGATACGCAGTATTTT. Protein product: CASSLRPTSGGTSTDTQYF.

The genes are TRBV5-6 and TRBJ1-6; D call uncertain. The CDR3 covers 14 residues. Deletions cut 1 base from V and 7 bases from J, with 9 bases between. Germline CDR1 SGHDT, CDR2 YYEEEE. The CDR3: CASSLTDLNSPLHF. CDR3 nucleotides: TGTGCCAGCAGCTTGACAGATCTGAATTCACCCCTCCACTTT.

This clone was observed once. The CDR3 protein is CASSPRPPYEQYF. The CDR3 bases are TGTGCCAGCAGTCCCCGCCCGCCCTACGAGCAGTACTTC. This sequence joins TRBV27 and TRBJ2-5; no clear D gene. The J call may be incorrect, as the DNA end agrees better with TRBJ2-7. The CDR3 is 13 amino acids. In germline, CDR1 is MNHEY, CDR2 SMNVEV (reference sequence).

This CDR3 reads CSVQQGPNQPQHF. DNA for the CDR3: TGCAGCGTTCAACAGGGGCCCAATCAGCCCCAGCATTTT. The chain links TRBV29-1 to TRBJ1-5; TRBD1 matches at 7 bases. Germline V lookup: CDR1 SQVTM, CDR2 ANQGSEA. The CDR3 extends over 13 amino acids. J was trimmed by 3 bases and V by 5 bases; bases with no gene match: 4.

CDR3 loop: CASSVGAETTGGELFF. CDR3 sequence (DNA): TGTGCCAGCAGCGTAGGGGCAGAGACGACGGGCGGGGAGCTGTTTTTT. J is TRBJ2-2 and V is TRBV9, with D uncertain. Trimming cost V 0 bases and J 7 bases, with 16 bases left between them. In germline, CDR1 is SGDLS, CDR2 YYNGEE. This CDR3 has 16 amino acids.

This clone was counted once. This CDR3 is CASSLGLGSGSWNEQFF. In nucleotides, the CDR3 is TGTGCCAGCAGCTTAGGACTAGGTAGCGGGAGCTGGAATGAGCAGTTCTTC. The chain combines TRBV7-9 with TRBJ2-1; 9 bases agree with TRBD2. The J segment lost 7 bases and the V segment lost 1 base, leaving 11 bases of the junction unmatched. This CDR3 comprises 17 residues. Germline CDR1 SEHNR, CDR2 FQNEAQ (reference sequence). The whole variable domain, remainder taken from reference TRBV7-9 and TRBJ2-1, is DTGVSQNPRHKITKRGQNVTFRCDPISEHNRLYWYRQTLGQGPEFLTYFQNEAQLEKSRLLSDRFSAERPKGSFSTLEIQRTEQGDSAMYLCASSLGLGSGSWNEQFFGPGTRLTVL.

The chain links TRBV18 to TRBJ2-7; the D is unclear. The ends were cut back, 3 bases at V and 9 bases at J, with 18 bases in the middle. Germline CDR1 and CDR2: KGHSH and LQKENI. The CDR3 sequence is 14 residues long. The CDR3, as DNA: TGTGCCAGCTCACCTACGGGTAATAAAAGGGTGCAGTACTTC. It specifies CASSPTGNKRVQYF. The variable domain in full, completed from reference TRBV18 and TRBJ2-7, reads NAGVMQNPRHLVRRRGQEARLRCSPMKGHSHVYWYRQLPEEGLKFMVYLQKENIIDESGMPKERFSAEFPKEGPSILRIQQVVRGDSAAYFCASSPTGNKRVQYFGPGTRLTVT.

This clone was observed a single time. V is TRBV30 and J is TRBJ1-2; a weak D match, TRBD1 (5 bases). CDR1 and CDR2 (germline): GTSNPN, SVGIG (reference sequence). This CDR3 is 15 amino acids long. V lost 0 bases to trimming and J lost 0 bases, with 11 bases between them. In DNA form, the CDR3 reads TGTGCCTGGAGTGTCTGGGAGGGGTCTAACTATGGCTACACCTTC. This encodes CAWSVWEGSNYGYTF.

The V gene is TRBV5-1, the J gene TRBJ2-7; TRBD2 is a possible D gene (6 bases). Germline V gene data show CDR1 as SGHRS and CDR2 as YFSETQ. The V end was cut by 6 bases, the J end by 2 bases, with 18 bases between. There are 15 residues in the CDR3. The CDR3 DNA reads as TGCGCCAGCACCTCTGGGGGGTCCCTAACCTACGAGCAGTACTTC. Translation gives CASTSGGSLTYEQYF.

This rearrangement joins TRBV10-1 to TRBJ1-2; 8 bases match TRBD1. V was pared by 5 bases and J by 4 bases, with 3 bases of the junction left unmatched. The CDR3 has 13 residues. Germline V CDR1 and CDR2: WNHNN, SYGVQD (reference sequence). CDR3 residues: CASSSGQGYGYTF. The DNA of the CDR3 is TGCGCCAGCAGTAGCGGACAGGGCTATGGCTACACCTTC.

This chain joins TRBV7-2 and TRBJ2-1; 14 nucleotides agree with TRBD2. The CDR3 consists of 16 residues. Looked up from germline, CDR1 is SGHTA and CDR2 is FQGNSA. J gave up 9 bases and V 1 base, and 5 bases lay outside the gene matches. CDR3 region: CASSLVGTSGSSEQFF. CDR3 DNA sequence: TGTGCCAGCAGCTTAGTTGGGACTAGCGGGAGTAGTGAGCAGTTCTTC.

This clone appeared a single time. The V and J genes are TRBV6-6 and TRBJ1-5, with D perhaps TRBD1 (6 bases). Germline V gene lookup returns CDR1 MNHNY and CDR2 SVGAGI (reference sequence). The V and J ends lost 5 bases and 5 bases respectively, with 13 bases between them. The CDR3 spans 14 residues. CDR3 region: CASSTAGVYQPQHF. The CDR3 region has the DNA TGTGCCAGCAGTACAGCAGGGGTATATCAGCCCCAGCATTTT.

The V and J genes are TRBV5-4 and TRBJ1-2; TRBD1 agrees at 9 bases. This CDR3 is 16 amino acids long. V lost 4 bases and J lost 6; bases outside the gene matches: 13. Germline V lookup: CDR1 SGHNT, CDR2 YYREEE (reference sequence). The CDR3 DNA sequence: TGTGCCAGCAGCGGGGGGACAGGGCCTTATTCAGATGGCTACACCTTC. This encodes CASSGGTGPYSDGYTF.

The chain joins TRBV2 to TRBJ2-3, with 7 bases aligning to TRBD2. In germline, CDR1 is SNHLY, CDR2 FYNNEI. Losses at the gene ends were 8 bases for V and 1 base for J; bases not matched to a gene: 6. CDR3 length: 14 residues. The CDR3 here is CASAQRDRTDTQYF. In nucleotides, the CDR3 is TGTGCCAGCGCTCAGCGGGACCGCACAGATACGCAGTATTTT.

The V gene is TRBV14, the J gene TRBJ2-5; a possible D gene is TRBD2 (6 bases). This CDR3 has 14 amino acids. Germline CDR1 is SGHDN and CDR2 is FVKESK. V was shortened by 4 bases and J by 5 bases, with 14 bases between the two germline ends. In nucleotides, the CDR3 is TGTGCCAGCAGCCCTCGACTAGGGGCGGAGACCCAGTACTTC. Amino acids: CASSPRLGAETQYF.